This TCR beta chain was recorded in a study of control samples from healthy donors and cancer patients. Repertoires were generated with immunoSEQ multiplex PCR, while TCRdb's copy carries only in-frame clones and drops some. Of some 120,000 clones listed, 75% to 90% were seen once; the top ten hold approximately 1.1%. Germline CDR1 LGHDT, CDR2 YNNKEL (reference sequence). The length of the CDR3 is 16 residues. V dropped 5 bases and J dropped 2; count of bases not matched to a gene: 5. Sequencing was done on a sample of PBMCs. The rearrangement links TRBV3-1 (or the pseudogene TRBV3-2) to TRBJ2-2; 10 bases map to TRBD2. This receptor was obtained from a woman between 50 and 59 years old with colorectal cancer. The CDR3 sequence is CASSSRTSGNTGELFF. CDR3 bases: TGTGCCAGCAGCTCACGGACTAGCGGAAACACCGGGGAGCTGTTTTTT.